Shown below are 25 T cell receptor beta chains from a single sample sequenced in a study of OX40 agonist ivuxolimab in advanced cancers. Measured with immunoSEQ multiplex PCR; TCRdb has only the in-frame clones, and not every one. The sample has just under 65,000 clones, about four fifths seen once; the top ten hold over 0.95%. This sample comprised CD4+ or CD8+ T cells sorted from blood, obtained in a trial of the OX40 agonist ivuxolimab. The receptors originated from an adult with an advanced solid tumor such as melanoma, head and neck, liver or kidney cancer.

The chain links TRBV2 to TRBJ1-1; D not certain. Germline V gives CDR1 SNHLY, CDR2 FYNNEI. Trimming removed 1 base at V and 5 bases at J, with 8 bases between. The CDR3 contains 13 residues. The CDR3 is CASSEGRRTEAFF. The CDR3 DNA is TGTGCCAGCAGTGAAGGGCGTAGGACTGAAGCTTTCTTT.

The CDR3 is CASSLGPAGVNEQFF. DNA for the CDR3: TGCGCCAGCAGCTTGGGACCGGCCGGCGTCAATGAGCAGTTCTTC. This chain uses TRBV5-1 with TRBJ2-1; no definite D call. The germline gives CDR1 SGHRS, CDR2 YFSETQ. The CDR3 is 15 amino acids. Trimming took 0 bases from V and 6 from J, leaving 13 bases between them.

This rearrangement joins TRBV7-3 to TRBJ2-3; 13 bases fit TRBD2. The trim removed 2 bases at V and 6 bases at J, leaving 5 bases unmatched. Per the germline V gene, CDR1 is SGHTA and CDR2 is FQGTGA. This CDR3 is 16 amino acids long. CDR3 loop: CASSLPGTSGADTQYF. CDR3 sequence (DNA): TGTGCCAGCAGCTTACCAGGGACTAGCGGGGCGGATACGCAGTATTTT.

The chain has TRBV7-6 and TRBJ1-2; no clear D. Germline values: CDR1 SGHVS, CDR2 FNYEAQ. The CDR3 length is 14 residues. V was clipped by 2 bases and J by 4 bases, with 11 bases between them. The CDR3: CASSLSAAGYGYTF. The CDR3 DNA sequence: TGTGCCAGCAGCTTAAGCGCCGCTGGCTATGGCTACACCTTC.

The sample holds a few counts of this clone. This chain links TRBV4-1 with TRBJ1-2; the match to TRBD1 covers 9 bases. With 3 bases clipped from V and 2 bases from J, the junction kept 4 bases outside the gene matches. CDR1 and CDR2 (germline): MGHRA, YSYEKL. The CDR3 runs 15 residues. In DNA, the CDR3 is TGCGCCAGCAGCCACCCCGGGACAGGGAACTATGGCTACACCTTC. Translated: CASSHPGTGNYGYTF.

The gene calls are TRBV4-3 and TRBJ1-6, with D maybe TRBD1 (6 bases). This CDR3 region has 16 residues. V gave up 4 bases and J gave up 7 bases, with 17 bases separating them. CDR1 LGHNA and CDR2 YSLEER come from the germline V gene. The CDR3 DNA sequence: TGCGCCAGCAGCCTAGATAATAGGGGGTCAAATTCACCCCTCCACTTT. Translation gives CASSLDNRGSNSPLHF.

The chain is built from TRBV30 and TRBJ1-6, with a weak D call TRBD1 (5 bases). The germline gives CDR1 GTSNPN, CDR2 SVGIG (reference sequence). V lost 0 bases, J lost 7 bases, and 10 bases lay in between. The CDR3 totals 14 residues. Written as DNA, the CDR3 is TGTGCCTGGAGTGTACTGGAGGGGAATTCACCCCTCCACTTT. Residues: CAWSVLEGNSPLHF.

V is TRBV7-2 and J is TRBJ2-7, with a weak D call TRBD1 (6 bases). In germline, CDR1 is SGHTA, CDR2 FQGNSA. V was shortened by 3 bases and J by 5 bases, with 11 bases between the two germline ends. The CDR3 runs to 13 residues. The CDR3 region is CASSLTQGNEQYF. In nucleotides, the CDR3 is TGTGCCAGCAGCTTGACACAGGGTAACGAGCAGTACTTC.

In its sample, this clone was seen a few times. The chain joins TRBV28 to TRBJ1-5; 8 bases fit TRBD1. The CDR3 consists of 15 residues. The trim removed 3 bases at V and 2 bases at J, leaving 3 bases unmatched. Germline-derived CDR1 and CDR2 are MDHEN and SYDVKM. The CDR3 coding sequence is TGTGCCAGCAGTTTCCAGGGGGCGGGCAATCAGCCCCAGCATTTT. This encodes CASSFQGAGNQPQHF.

This clone occurred a few times. This chain joins TRBV4-3 and TRBJ1-6; D is uncertain. This CDR3 is 13 amino acids long. Trimming removed 5 bases at V and 13 bases at J, with 15 bases between. Germline V CDR1 and CDR2: LGHNA, YSLEER. CDR3 in amino acids: CASSSTRLNPLHF. The DNA for the CDR3 is TGCGCCAGCAGCAGTACGCGGTTGAATCCCCTCCACTTT.

Points on this clone: This may come from a read error, since a much larger clone is one base off. Other DNA sequences of this sample code for an identical CDR3. CDR3 nucleotides: TGCGCCAGCAGCTTGGCGGGGACAGGGGGGGAAGGCTACACCTTC. It is translated as CASSLAGTGGEGYTF. V usage is TRBV5-1 and J usage is TRBJ1-2, with 11 bases matching TRBD1. Germline CDR1 is SGHRS and CDR2 is YFSETQ. The CDR3 runs 15 residues. The V segment lost 0 bases and the J segment 8 bases; nucleotides outside the gene matches: 6.

This chain connects TRBV27 to TRBJ1-1; D remains unclear. CDR1 and CDR2 from the germline V gene are MNHEY and SMNVEV (reference sequence). This CDR3 is 14 amino acids long. V was trimmed by 2 bases and J by 4 bases, leaving 11 bases between them. In DNA, the CDR3 is TGTGCCAGCAGTTTAGTATGGGATGGCACTGAAGCTTTCTTT. Encoded protein: CASSLVWDGTEAFF.

This clone has more than one count but fewer than ten. The V call is TRBV4-1, the J call TRBJ2-7; TRBD1 aligns across 8 bases. The germline V gene encodes CDR1 MGHRA and CDR2 YSYEKL. Trimming at V came to 2 bases and at J to 6 bases, leaving 21 bases not matched to a gene. The CDR3 totals 19 residues. The CDR3 spells CASSQSNFGVGQGSVEQYF. The CDR3 bases are TGCGCCAGCAGCCAATCAAATTTCGGAGTCGGACAGGGTTCCGTCGAGCAGTACTTC.

The chain uses TRBV9 and TRBJ2-4; tentatively, D is TRBD2 (6 bases). V lost 0 bases and J 0 bases, leaving 16 bases between the germline ends. Looked up from germline, CDR1 is SGDLS and CDR2 is YYNGEE. The CDR3 runs 18 residues. This CDR3 reads CASSVAPGEDVAKNIQYF. The CDR3 bases are TGTGCCAGCAGCGTAGCCCCCGGGGAGGACGTAGCCAAAAACATTCAGTACTTC.

This clone showed up just once. V and J are TRBV5-4 and TRBJ2-7; 7 bases align to TRBD1. Germline assignment: CDR1 SGHNT and CDR2 YYREEE (reference sequence). There are 15 residues in the CDR3. V shed 0 bases, J shed 1 base, and the junction held 4 bases outside the gene matches. Here the CDR3 reads CASSLVLGQSYEQYF. CDR3 DNA: TGTGCCAGCAGCTTGGTTTTGGGACAGTCCTACGAGCAGTACTTC. Filled out from reference TRBV5-4 and TRBJ2-7, the complete variable domain reads ETGVTQSPTHLIKTRGQQVTLRCSSQSGHNTVSWYQQALGQGPQFIFQYYREEENGRGNFPPRFSGLQFPNYSSELNVNALELDDSALYLCASSLVLGQSYEQYFGPGTRLTVT.

The rearrangement uses TRBV11-2 and TRBJ1-2; D is unresolved. There are 16 residues in the CDR3. The V and J ends lost 5 bases and 2 bases respectively, with 18 bases between them. Germline V gene data show CDR1 as SGHAT and CDR2 as FQNNGV. CDR3 region: CASSRRADNQNYGYTF. CDR3 bases: TGTGCCAGCAGCAGGAGAGCCGACAACCAAAACTATGGCTACACCTTC. Filled out from reference TRBV11-2 and TRBJ1-2, the complete variable domain reads EAGVAQSPRYKIIEKRQSVAFWCNPISGHATLYWYQQILGQGPKLLIQFQNNGVVDDSQLPKDRFSAERLKGVDSTLKIQPAKLEDSAVYLCASSRRADNQNYGYTFGSGTRLTVV.

The chain joins TRBV6-1 to TRBJ2-5; D may match TRBD1 or TRBD2 (6 bases each). V lost 0 bases, J lost 5 bases, and 13 bases lay in between. Germline V lookup: CDR1 MNHNS, CDR2 SASEGT. The CDR3 runs to 15 residues. CDR3: CASSEAGGEWETQYF. For the CDR3, the DNA is TGTGCCAGCAGTGAAGCGGGGGGCGAGTGGGAGACCCAGTACTTC.

Points on this clone: Because the CDR3's place on the DNA is in doubt, the DNA is left out and the CDR3 is given as listed by TCRdb. V and J are TRBV6-6 and TRBJ2-3; whether TRBD2, the table's D call, matches the DNA was not checked. Germline CDR1 is MNHNY and CDR2 is SVGAGI (reference sequence). Including both end residues, the CDR3 is 14 amino acids long. The CDR3 sequence is CASSQDSTLGTQYF.

This sequence joins TRBV19 and TRBJ1-2; possibly TRBD1 for D (5 bases). V was clipped by 3 bases and J by 5 bases, with 13 bases between them. Per germline, CDR1 LNHDA and CDR2 SQIVND (reference sequence). The CDR3 extends over 14 amino acids. The chain's CDR3 is CASSIGRGSYGYTF. CDR3 DNA: TGTGCCAGTAGTATCGGACGGGGGAGTTATGGCTACACCTTC.

The chain joins TRBV7-9 to TRBJ2-7; D is undetermined. The V end lost 6 bases, the J end lost 7 bases, and 10 bases lay between the germline ends. CDR1 and CDR2 (germline): SEHNR, FQNEAQ (reference sequence). This CDR3 contains 11 residues. CDR3 bases: TGTGCCAGCAGTCAAGCCCGGGAGCAGTACTTC. This gives the protein CASSQAREQYF.

The gene calls are TRBV7-3 and TRBJ1-2; 7 bases match TRBD1. V lost 5 bases, J lost 3 bases, and 6 bases stayed unmatched. The CDR3 totals 14 residues. Germline CDR1 and CDR2: SGHTA and FQGTGA. CDR3 residues: CASSPTGDDYGYTF. In DNA form, the CDR3 reads TGTGCCAGCAGCCCTACAGGGGACGACTATGGCTACACCTTC.

This clone was seen a few times. The chain carries TRBV5-4 and TRBJ1-2; D uncertain. V was cut by 3 bases and J by 5 bases, with 11 bases left in between. This CDR3 has 13 amino acids. Germline V gives CDR1 SGHNT, CDR2 YYREEE (reference sequence). The CDR3 region is CASSSAGGYGYTF. CDR3 nucleotides: TGTGCCAGCAGCTCGGCCGGAGGGTATGGCTACACCTTC.

J is TRBJ2-3 and V is TRBV30, with D possibly being TRBD1 (6 bases). The V gene lost 5 bases and the J gene lost 3 bases, with 9 bases spanning the gap. The CDR3 covers 12 residues. Germline assignment: CDR1 GTSNPN and CDR2 SVGIG (reference sequence). The CDR3 DNA reads as TGTGCCTGGGTTCAGGGGACAGATACGCAGTATTTT. Amino acid sequence: CAWVQGTDTQYF.

The chain uses TRBV5-1 and TRBJ2-2; 8 nucleotides line up with TRBD1. Germline assignment: CDR1 SGHRS and CDR2 YFSETQ. The junction had 4 bases not matched to a gene; V was cut back by 0 bases and J by 6 bases. The length of the CDR3 is 15 residues. CDR3: CASSLAQGASGELFF. DNA of the CDR3: TGCGCCAGCAGCTTGGCTCAGGGGGCGTCCGGGGAGCTGTTTTTT.

The chain couples TRBV4-1 to TRBJ1-5; 11 bases match TRBD1. Looked up from germline, CDR1 is MGHRA and CDR2 is YSYEKL. The CDR3 is 17 amino acids. Trimming at V came to 0 bases and at J to 7 bases, leaving 8 bases not matched to a gene. CDR3 amino acids: CASSQDLGQGAWQPQHF. In nucleotides, the CDR3 is TGCGCCAGCAGCCAAGATTTAGGACAGGGGGCTTGGCAGCCCCAGCATTTT.